This T cell receptor (beta chain) was sequenced during a study of T cells in Graves' hyperthyroidism and ophthalmopathy. About the study: Before any treatment, at initial diagnosis, peripheral blood was collected.

Deletions cut 8 bases from V and 2 bases from J, with 13 bases between. This CDR3 has 14 residues. CDR1 MDHEN and CDR2 SYDVKM come from the germline V gene. Amplification of TCR beta CDR3 regions was performed using RNA transcripts as template. The TCR CDR3 was amplified in a first-round RT-PCR using the HTBI primer set. TCRdb recomputed calls from the multiplex PCR reads with MiXCR, one row per CDR3 protein. The table lists over 400,000 distinct CDR3 sequences, around a fifth of them singletons, with roughly 49% in the top ten. Study-wide findings and caveats: In validation, the model predicted ophthalmopathy. These predictions came a median about 6.5 months before onset.

Patients having uncontrolled infection, another autoimmune disease, pregnancy or lactation were not included. This clonotype was counted many times. Its antigen is currently unknown. The receptor's source is a woman in her sixties or seventies with Graves' ophthalmopathy. The sequenced sample was blood. This rearrangement joins TRBV28 to TRBJ2-1, with D possibly matching TRBD1 (6 bases). The CDR3 sequence is CASLGTPTYNEQFF. CDR3 nucleotides: TGTGCCAGCCTGGGGACACCTACCTACAATGAGCAGTTCTTC.